These T cell receptor beta chains were read from a single sample in a study of vaccination and CD4 T cells after COVID-19. TCRdb re-analysed the PCR reads in MiXCR, keeping a single row per CDR3 protein. The sample carries tens of thousands of distinct CDR3 sequences, 45% to 60% recorded once. This specimen consisted of CD4+ T cells from blood, obtained before SARS-CoV-2 vaccination. These receptors all stem from a human donor who had recovered from COVID-19. Both conserved end residues are part of each CDR3. The order of the fields is J gene, D gene, V gene, clone size, CDR3 DNA, CDR3 protein. A D gene is named only where the DNA matches it firmly. Part of the rows lack a size; the others show once, few, many or a class for expanded clones.

j_gene: TRBJ2-6; d_gene: .; v_gene: TRBV15; abundance: .; CDR3nt: TGTGCCACCAGCAGAGGTTACAGCCCTGGGGCCAACGTCCTGACTTTC; CDR3aa: CATSRGYSPGANVLTF
j_gene: TRBJ1-6; d_gene: .; v_gene: TRBV6-1; abundance: few; CDR3nt: TGTGCCAGCGTGGTCCATACGGATTATAATTCACCCCTCCACTTT; CDR3aa: CASVVHTDYNSPLHF
j_gene: TRBJ2-3; d_gene: .; v_gene: TRBV28; abundance: .; CDR3nt: TGTGCCAGCAGTGCCGAAAGCGGGAGCACAGATACGCAGTATTTT; CDR3aa: CASSAESGSTDTQYF
j_gene: TRBJ2-5; d_gene: .; v_gene: TRBV18; abundance: .; CDR3nt: TGTGCCAGCTCAGATCAGCGAGAGACCCAGTACTTC; CDR3aa: CASSDQRETQYF
j_gene: TRBJ2-2; d_gene: TRBD2; v_gene: TRBV7-3; abundance: .; CDR3nt: TGTGCCAGCACCCGTGGGGCGGGAGGAACCGGGGAGCTGTTTTTT; CDR3aa: CASTRGAGGTGELFF
j_gene: TRBJ2-3; d_gene: TRBD2; v_gene: TRBV11-3; abundance: .; CDR3nt: TGTGCCAGCAGCGGCGGACTAGCGGGAGGAACGGATACGCAGTATTTT; CDR3aa: CASSGGLAGGTDTQYF
j_gene: TRBJ2-2; d_gene: .; v_gene: TRBV27; abundance: .; CDR3nt: TGTGCCAGCAGTTCTTGGGACACCGGGGAGCTGTTTTTT; CDR3aa: CASSSWDTGELFF
j_gene: TRBJ1-5; d_gene: .; v_gene: TRBV20-1; abundance: .; CDR3nt: TGCAGTGCTAGAGCCCCTTCGGGGGATAATCAGCCCCAGCATTTT; CDR3aa: CSARAPSGDNQPQHF
j_gene: TRBJ2-7; d_gene: .; v_gene: TRBV19; abundance: .; CDR3nt: TGTGCCAGTATGCGATCGGACGGGAAAACCTACGAGCAGTACTTC; CDR3aa: CASMRSDGKTYEQYF
j_gene: TRBJ2-3; d_gene: .; v_gene: TRBV5-1; abundance: .; CDR3nt: TGCGCCAGCAGCCATGGCCTTAGCACAGATACGCAGTATTTT; CDR3aa: CASSHGLSTDTQYF